These 21 T cell receptor beta chains share one sample of origin, sequenced in a study of molecular identifiers for immune sequencing clone quantification. TCRdb used MiXCR to reprocess the PCR reads, holding one entry per CDR3 protein. The sample contains 97,000 or so distinct CDR3 sequences, under 40% of which appear only once. Material for sequencing was naive CD8+ T cells from blood, with Jurkat cell RNA spiked in. The subset: FACS-sorted CD8+CD4-CCR7+CD45RA+ naive T cells. Receptors were obtained from a human donor in good health. Some libraries in this study had Jurkat cell RNA spiked in.

This clonotype was recorded at least ten times. The chain combines TRBV12-3 or TRBV12-4 with TRBJ2-7; weak D call: TRBD1 (5 bases). This CDR3 is built from 13 residues. Trimming stripped 6 bases from V and 6 bases from J, with 15 bases between. CDR3 sequence: CASSLGPAGEQYF. DNA of the CDR3: TGTGCCAGCAGCTTGGGGCCCGCCGGCGAGCAGTACTTC.

The rearrangement joins TRBV28 to TRBJ2-1, with TRBD1 matching over 12 bases. Germline V gene sequence: CDR1 MDHEN, CDR2 SYDVKM. CDR3 length equals 17 residues. The J segment lost 1 base and the V segment lost 8 bases, leaving 9 bases of the junction unmatched. As DNA, the CDR3 is TGTGCCAGCGGATCTGGGACAGGGGGCTTGTCCTACAATGAGCAGTTCTTC. This translates into CASGSGTGGLSYNEQFF.

J is TRBJ1-5 and V is TRBV19, with TRBD1 identical over 7 bases. Trimming removed 10 bases from V and 7 bases from J; junction bases left unmatched: 13. In germline, CDR1 is LNHDA, CDR2 SQIVND (reference sequence). The CDR3 sequence is 14 residues long. The CDR3: CATRWTGPGQPQHF. The CDR3 DNA reads TGTGCCACGCGCTGGACAGGCCCAGGGCAGCCCCAGCATTTT.

This clonotype was seen repeatedly, ten times or more. The chain is built from TRBV13 and TRBJ2-7, with D perhaps matching TRBD1 or TRBD2 (5 bases each). The germline gives CDR1 PRHDT, CDR2 FYEKMQ (reference sequence). The CDR3 is 15 amino acids. Trimming took 3 bases from V and 2 from J, leaving 14 bases between them. Here the CDR3 DNA reads TGTGCCAGCAGCTTGGGTTCCGGGGCCACCTACGAGCAGTACTTC. Translation gives CASSLGSGATYEQYF.

The genes are TRBV27 and TRBJ2-3; 8 nucleotides match TRBD2. The germline V gene has CDR1 MNHEY and CDR2 SMNVEV (reference sequence). Unmatched junction bases numbered 3, after V lost 3 bases and J lost 1 base. This CDR3 region has 15 residues. As DNA, the CDR3 is TGTGCCAGCAGTTTTGAAGCGGGAGGCACAGATACGCAGTATTTT. It codes for CASSFEAGGTDTQYF.

The chain employs TRBV9 and TRBJ1-5; D remains unclear. The V gene lost 1 base and the J gene lost 1 base, with 6 bases spanning the gap. The length of the CDR3 is 14 residues. Germline-derived CDR1 and CDR2 are SGDLS and YYNGEE. CDR3 bases: TGTGCCAGCAGCGTATGGGGAAGCAATCAGCCCCAGCATTTT. This sequence encodes CASSVWGSNQPQHF.

This chain connects TRBV4-3 to TRBJ2-7, with D tentatively TRBD2 (6 bases). V was trimmed by 1 base and J by 3 bases, leaving 10 bases between them. The CDR3 runs 14 residues. Germline lookup yields CDR1 LGHNA and CDR2 YSLEER. CDR3 DNA sequence: TGCGCCAGCAGCCAAGTCGGGGGTTACTACGAGCAGTACTTC. This sequence encodes CASSQVGGYYEQYF.

This chain joins TRBV6-2 or TRBV6-3 and TRBJ2-6; D might be TRBD1 (6 bases). The CDR3 is made up of 18 amino acids. Per germline, CDR1 MNHEY and CDR2 SVGEGT. V was shortened by 4 bases and J by 0 bases, with 16 bases between the two germline ends. The CDR3 nucleotides are TGTGCCAGCAGTTCCACTGGACAGCTGATCTCTGGGGCCAACGTCCTGACTTTC. Encoded protein: CASSSTGQLISGANVLTF.

This clonotype was detected only a few times. The V and J genes are TRBV19 and TRBJ2-3; 7 nucleotides agree with TRBD2. This CDR3 has 14 residues. After removal of 6 bases from V and 3 bases from J, the junction contained 6 bases not matched to a gene. CDR1 LNHDA and CDR2 SQIVND come from the germline V gene (reference sequence). CDR3 DNA sequence: TGTGCCAGTAGCTGGGGGGGGGTGACAGATACGCAGTATTTT. Its protein is CASSWGGVTDTQYF.

This clonotype was detected only a few times. The rearrangement uses TRBV13 and TRBJ2-2; TRBD1 matches 12 bases. Germline CDR1 PRHDT, CDR2 FYEKMQ (reference sequence). CDR3 size: 16 residues. Germline trimming cut 5 bases from V and 4 bases from J; bases unmatched to any gene: 5. The CDR3 region is CASSPRDRGRTGELFF. CDR3 coding DNA: TGTGCCAGCAGCCCCCGGGACAGGGGGCGCACCGGGGAGCTGTTTTTT.

The gene calls are TRBV7-9 and TRBJ2-1; D is uncertain. The end of the DNA aligns better with TRBJ2-7, so the J call may be wrong. Per the germline V gene, CDR1 is SEHNR and CDR2 is FQNEAQ (reference sequence). The CDR3 length is 11 residues. Written as DNA, the CDR3 is TGTGCCAGCGGCAGTCCTTATGAGCAGTACTTC. This gives the protein CASGSPYEQYF.

On this clonotype itself: One junction end disagrees with the germline gene, perhaps due to a read error. This chain links TRBV7-2 with TRBJ1-4, with no clear D. Germline CDR1 is SGHTA and CDR2 is FQGNSA. This CDR3 is 13 amino acids long. The CDR3 loop reads CATSWRGDEKLFF. CDR3 in DNA: TGTGCCACCAGCTGGCGAGGAGATGAAAAACTGTTTTTT.

The V gene is TRBV5-3, the J gene TRBJ2-3; tentative D call: TRBD2 (5 bases). TRBV5-3 is an ORF, and what it does is uncertain. CDR3 size: 16 residues. DNA for the CDR3: TGTGCTTGCAGCTCGGTTTCGGGTCTAGCCGCAGATACGCAGTATTTT. Translated: CACSSVSGLAADTQYF.

This clonotype has at least ten counts. This chain links TRBV4-3 with TRBJ2-1, with D unclear. Per germline, CDR1 LGHNA and CDR2 YSLEER. V lost 0 bases to trimming and J lost 9 bases, with 9 bases between them. This CDR3 has 13 amino acids. CDR3 residues: CASSQERVPEQFF. CDR3 DNA: TGCGCCAGCAGCCAAGAAAGGGTCCCTGAGCAGTTCTTC.

This clonotype appeared a few times. The chain combines TRBV7-8 with TRBJ2-2; D call uncertain. The CDR3 length is 15 residues. Germline V gene lookup returns CDR1 SGHVS and CDR2 FQNEAQ. The ends were cut back, 1 base at V and 4 bases at J, with 10 bases in the middle. The CDR3, as DNA: TGTGCCAGCAGCTTAGGGTTGCGGTTCACCGGGGAGCTGTTTTTT. It specifies CASSLGLRFTGELFF.

A word on this clonotype: A much bigger clone sits one base away, suggesting this may be a read error. The chain employs TRBV29-1 and TRBJ2-3, with D perhaps TRBD1 (6 bases). The CDR3 is 13 residues long. The germline CDR1 and CDR2 sequences are SQVTM and ANQGSEA. The CDR3 sequence is CSVEVGRTETQYF. Written as DNA, the CDR3 is TGCAGCGTTGAAGTGGGCAGGACAGAAACGCAGTATTTT.

As to this clonotype: It may be a read error: a sequence one base away is much more abundant. V is TRBV7-9 and J is TRBJ1-6; D perhaps matches TRBD1 (6 bases). Germline V gene sequence: CDR1 SEHNR, CDR2 FQNEAQ (reference sequence). CDR3 size: 14 residues. V shed 4 bases and J shed 10 bases, with 14 bases lying between them. CDR3 coding DNA: TGTGCCAGCAGCTCGACAGGTGGCTACTCACCCCTCCACTTT. This codes for CASSSTGGYSPLHF.

This rearrangement joins TRBV25-1 to TRBJ2-7, with D hard to call. The CDR3 has 11 residues. The V and J ends lost 7 bases and 3 bases respectively, with 7 bases between them. Germline V gene data show CDR1 as MGHDK and CDR2 as SYGVNS. CDR3 residues: CASTDGYEQYF. DNA of the CDR3: TGTGCCAGCACGGACGGCTACGAGCAGTACTTC.

On this clonotype itself: With a much larger clone just one base away, this may be a read error. The rearrangement uses TRBV7-8 and TRBJ2-7; the D gene is possibly TRBD2 (6 bases). The V end was cut by 3 bases, the J end by 0 bases, with 15 bases between. The CDR3 runs 16 residues. Germline V gene data show CDR1 as SGHVS and CDR2 as FQNEAQ. The CDR3 DNA is TGTGCCAGCAGCTTTCCCTCGGGACTGAGCTCCTACGAGCAGTACTTC. It yields the protein CASSFPSGLSSYEQYF. The whole variable domain, remainder taken from reference TRBV7-8 and TRBJ2-7, is GAGVSQSPRYKVAKRGQDVALRCDPISGHVSLFWYQQALGQGPEFLTYFQNEAQLDKSGLPSDRFFAERPEGSVSTLKIQRTQQEDSAVYLCASSFPSGLSSYEQYFGPGTRLTVT.

This chain uses TRBV5-1 with TRBJ2-1, with 8 bases matching TRBD1. The J segment lost 4 bases and the V segment lost 5 bases, leaving 5 bases of the junction unmatched. Germline V gene data show CDR1 as SGHRS and CDR2 as YFSETQ. The CDR3 contains 14 residues. CDR3 nucleotides: TGCGCCAGCAGTTGGACAGGGTTTTACAATGAGCAGTTCTTC. It yields the protein CASSWTGFYNEQFF.

J is TRBJ1-1 and V is TRBV28; no reliable D call. Per the germline V gene, CDR1 is MDHEN and CDR2 is SYDVKM. CDR3 size: 13 residues. Trimming removed 4 bases at V and 0 bases at J, with 6 bases between. CDR3 protein: CASSSLMNTEAFF. CDR3 nucleotides: TGTGCCAGCAGTTCCCTCATGAACACTGAAGCTTTCTTT.